This paragraph reports one TCR beta chain. These data originate in a study of T cells expressing NK-cell markers. The CDR3 is 11 residues long. CDR1 is SQVTM, CDR2 ANQGSEA, per germline. TCR beta cDNA was made by 5'RACE template switching with UMIs. TCRdb reanalyzed the 5' RACE reads, giving one entry per CDR3 protein sequence and no DNA. The table for this sample gives 500,000 to 700,000 distinct CDR3 sequences. The rearrangement links TRBV29-1 to TRBJ2-5; as DNA is missing, the TRBD1 call by TCRdb cannot be tested. The sequence was collected from a man aged 18 to 30 in good health. The sample taken for sequencing was blood T cells: a sorted CD56 or NKG2C T cell subset, CD4+ or CD8+ T cells, or bulk PBMC T cells (not recorded which). CDR3 loop: CSVDLSGAGYF. Together with reference TRBV29-1 and TRBJ2-5, the CDR3 gives the full variable domain: SAVISQKPSRDICQRGTSLTIQCQVDSQVTMMFWYRQQPGQSLTLIATANQGSEATYESGFVIDKFPISRPNLTFSTLTVSNMSPEDSSIYLCSVDLSGAGYFGPGTRLLVL.